The 20 T cell receptor beta chains in this list originate from one sample, sequenced in a study of metastatic and nonmetastatic thyroid tumors. Using MiXCR, TCRdb re-called clones from the PCR reads. Of 43,000 or so clones listed, less than 4.5% are singletons. Ahead of thyroid surgery, no patient had received treatment of any kind. Sequencing input: blood. The source of these receptors is a female donor with papillary thyroid cancer or a benign thyroid nodule (not recorded which). Some clones in this sample may be carry-over from other donors' samples.

This clone was observed at least ten times. This sequence joins TRBV2 and TRBJ1-2; D unresolved. With 7 bases removed from V and 4 bases from J, the gap between germline ends came to 13 bases. CDR1 is SNHLY and CDR2 is FYNNEI in the germline V gene. CDR3 length: 13 amino acids. Here the CDR3 reads CASIGLSSYGYTF. Here the CDR3 DNA reads TGTGCCAGCATAGGACTCTCGAGCTATGGCTACACCTTC.

The sample holds many counts of this clone. This rearrangement joins TRBV6-1 to TRBJ2-1; TRBD1 or TRBD2 may be the D gene (5 bases each). The CDR3 loop spans 13 amino acids. V was clipped by 1 base and J by 8 bases, with 9 bases between them. Germline V CDR1 and CDR2: MNHNS, SASEGT. The CDR3 reads CASSEVWDDEQFF. The CDR3 DNA reads TGTGCCAGCAGTGAAGTTTGGGACGATGAGCAGTTCTTC.

With respect to this clone: Germline and junction disagree at one end, which may indicate a read error. CDR3 residues: CAGSSTPGGETQYF. The CDR3 bases are TGTGCCGGCAGCTCAACTCCGGGGGGGGAGACCCAGTACTTC. The chain links TRBV2 to TRBJ2-5, with TRBD2 matching 8 bases. CDR3 length: 14 residues. Germline CDR1 and CDR2: SNHLY and FYNNEI.

This clone was seen at least ten times. The chain joins TRBV20-1 to TRBJ2-3; 8 nucleotides agree with TRBD2. The CDR3 covers 18 residues. Germline V lookup: CDR1 DFQATT, CDR2 SNEGSKA (reference sequence). J lost 1 base, V lost 2 bases, and 14 bases had no gene match. The CDR3 bases are TGCAGTGCTAGACCGATCCAGCGGGAGCGGTGGGGCACAGATACGCAGTATTTT. Encoded protein: CSARPIQRERWGTDTQYF.

This clone has a count of ten or more. This chain connects TRBV20-1 to TRBJ2-1, with 9 bases that match TRBD2. V trimming: 0 bases; J trimming: 4 bases; junction bases outside the gene matches: 4. Per germline, CDR1 DFQATT and CDR2 SNEGSKA (reference sequence). The CDR3 contains 15 residues. The chain's CDR3 is CSAREGGRGYNEQFF. CDR3 DNA sequence: TGCAGTGCTAGAGAGGGCGGGAGGGGATACAATGAGCAGTTCTTC.

This clone was found a few times. The chain couples TRBV7-6 to TRBJ1-1, with a tentative D call TRBD1 (5 bases). The germline V and J ends were trimmed by 5 bases and 1 base, with 23 bases remaining between them. Germline V CDR1 and CDR2: SGHVS, FNYEAQ. The CDR3 loop spans 18 amino acids. The CDR3 loop is CASSLVGRDGVGNTEAFF. CDR3 sequence (DNA): TGTGCCAGCAGCCTAGTGGGGAGGGACGGGGTCGGGAACACTGAAGCTTTCTTT.

This clone turned up a few times. V usage is TRBV6-1 and J usage is TRBJ1-2; D remains ambiguous. The CDR3 is 13 residues long. The germline CDR1 and CDR2 sequences are MNHNS and SASEGT. V was pared by 6 bases and J by 7 bases, with 15 bases between. The CDR3 nucleotides read TGTGCCAGCAGCCCACTCGGACGGCGTGGCTACACCTTC. Its translation: CASSPLGRRGYTF.

At least ten counts were recorded for this clone. The V call is TRBV12-3 or TRBV12-4, the J call TRBJ1-3; D is ambiguous. Trimming shortened V by 6 bases and J by 1 base, and 10 bases separated the two germline ends. The CDR3 runs to 14 residues. In DNA, the CDR3 is TGTGCCAGCAGCCCAGTGTGGTCTGGAAACACCATATATTTT. Translating gives CASSPVWSGNTIYF.

The table lists this clone with a few counts. The CDR3 DNA is TGCGCCAGCAGCCAGGGCGGTACCGGGAGGAGCAATGAGCAGTTCTTC. As protein: CASSQGGTGRSNEQFF. The chain uses TRBV4-1 and TRBJ2-1, with 7 bases identical to TRBD2. The CDR3 spans 16 residues. Germline assignment: CDR1 MGHRA and CDR2 YSYEKL. V lost 3 bases to trimming and J lost 6 bases; unmatched junction nucleotides: 11.

The chain links TRBV11-2 to TRBJ1-1; tentatively, D is TRBD1 (6 bases). Per the germline V gene, CDR1 is SGHAT and CDR2 is FQNNGV. The V gene lost 1 base and the J gene lost 4 bases, with 13 bases spanning the gap. This CDR3 has 15 amino acids. The chain's CDR3 is CASSLAGGGPTEAFF. The CDR3 DNA sequence: TGTGCCAGCAGCTTAGCCGGAGGGGGTCCCACTGAAGCTTTCTTT.

There are many counts of this clone. A read error may be the cause here, since a much bigger clone is one base away. Other DNA sequences in the same sample also yield this CDR3. The DNA for the CDR3 is TGTGCCAGCAGCTTGGTTAGGACTCGGACTGAAGCTTTCTTT. This encodes CASSLVRTRTEAFF. The chain combines TRBV13 with TRBJ1-1; the D is unclear. The CDR3 extends over 14 amino acids. V lost 3 bases to trimming and J lost 5 bases, with 13 bases between them. Germline assignment: CDR1 PRHDT and CDR2 FYEKMQ (reference sequence).

This clone was recorded at least ten times. This same CDR3 is encoded by further DNA sequences in the sample. For the CDR3, the DNA is TGTGCCAGCAGCTTAGTAGGAGGGCCCCAGCATTTT. Translated, it gives CASSLVGGPQHF. J is TRBJ1-5 and V is TRBV7-9; D unclear. Trimming pared 1 base from V and 9 bases from J, leaving 7 bases between. CDR3 length: 12 residues. The germline gives CDR1 SEHNR, CDR2 FQNEAQ (reference sequence).

The CDR3 DNA reads as TGCAGTGCTAGGAAGGGAGCTAACTATGGCTACACCTTC. Protein product: CSARKGANYGYTF. This rearrangement joins TRBV20-1 to TRBJ1-2; unclear D gene. The V gene's germline CDR1 is DFQATT and CDR2 SNEGSKA (reference sequence). The V and J ends lost 3 bases and 0 bases respectively, with 8 bases between them. This CDR3 is 13 amino acids long.

This clone was observed a handful of times. The chain recombines TRBV15 with TRBJ1-5; D is unresolved. The V gene lost 0 bases and the J gene lost 3 bases, with 12 bases spanning the gap. CDR3 size: 16 residues. Germline values: CDR1 LNHNV, CDR2 YYDKDF (reference sequence). The CDR3 DNA follows: TGTGCCACCAGCAGAGATCCCGGGCTGCCCAATCAGCCCCAGCATTTT. Protein: CATSRDPGLPNQPQHF.

Note on this clone: Given a much more abundant clone one base away, this may be a read error. V is TRBV2 and J is TRBJ2-7; either TRBD1 or TRBD2 may fit D (6 bases each). CDR3 size: 15 residues. In germline, CDR1 is SNHLY, CDR2 FYNNEI. The CDR3 DNA is TGTGTCAGCAGTGTCAGACAGGAGGGTGCCTACGAGCAGTACTTC. This gives the protein CVSSVRQEGAYEQYF.

This clone was seen ten or more times. V usage is TRBV2 and J usage is TRBJ1-4, with 11 bases matching TRBD1. CDR1 is SNHLY and CDR2 is FYNNEI in the germline V gene. V dropped 3 bases and J dropped 6; count of bases not matched to a gene: 3. This CDR3 is 15 amino acids long. The DNA for the CDR3 is TGTGCCAGCAGTGATTGGACAGGGGGCTATGAAAAACTGTTTTTT. It encodes CASSDWTGGYEKLFF. The full variable domain, completed using reference TRBV2 and TRBJ1-4, is EPEVTQTPSHQVTQMGQEVILRCVPISNHLYFYWYRQILGQKVEFLVSFYNNEISEKSEIFDDQFSVERPDGSNFTLKIRSTKLEDSAMYFCASSDWTGGYEKLFFGSGTQLSVL.

This clone is medium-sized in the sample. This CDR3 is also generated by other DNA sequences in the sample. The chain uses TRBV19 and TRBJ2-3; D not resolved. The germline CDR1 and CDR2 sequences are LNHDA and SQIVND (reference sequence). This CDR3 contains 15 residues. Trimming left V 1 base short and J 4 bases short, with 12 bases between. This CDR3 is CASSIGDRHADTQYF. DNA of the CDR3: TGTGCCAGTAGTATAGGGGATCGGCACGCAGATACGCAGTATTTT.

Note on this clone: This may be a read error: a much more frequent sequence differs by one nucleotide. J is TRBJ2-4 and V is TRBV7-9; the D gene is possibly TRBD2 (6 bases). The CDR3 length is 14 residues. The germline V gene has CDR1 SEHNR and CDR2 FQNEAQ (reference sequence). For the CDR3, the DNA is TGTTCCAGCAGCTTAGCGGAGGGAGGAAACATTCAGTACTTC. It is translated as CSSSLAEGGNIQYF.

This clone showed up many times. A junction boundary mismatches the germline segment, possibly from a read error. Distinct nucleotide sequences in the sample also encode this CDR3. V and J are TRBV5-1 and TRBJ1-1; no firm D call. The CDR3 has 15 amino acids. Germline CDR1 is SGHRS and CDR2 is YFSETQ. CDR3 nucleotide sequence: TGCGCCAGCAGCTTGGTAGGGCCCAAGAACACTGAGGCTTTCTTT. Its protein product is CASSLVGPKNTEAFF.

Of note for this clone: A single base separates this from a much larger clone, so it may be a read error. The chain carries TRBV27 and TRBJ1-1; D gene uncertain. The CDR3 extends over 13 amino acids. V was cut by 4 bases and J by 2 bases, with 8 bases left in between. Per germline, CDR1 MNHEY and CDR2 SMNVEV (reference sequence). CDR3 protein: CASSSTYNTEAFF. CDR3 nucleotide sequence: TGTGCCAGCAGTTCGACATATAACACTGAAGCTTTCTTT.